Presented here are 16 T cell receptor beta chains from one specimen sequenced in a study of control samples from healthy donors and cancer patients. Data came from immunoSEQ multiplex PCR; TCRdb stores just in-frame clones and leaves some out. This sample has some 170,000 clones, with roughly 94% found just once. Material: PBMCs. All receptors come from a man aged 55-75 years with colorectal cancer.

The CDR3: CASSEQQGRADTQYF. The CDR3 DNA follows: TGTGCCAGCAGTGAGCAACAGGGGAGGGCAGATACGCAGTATTTT. The V gene is TRBV6-1, the J gene TRBJ2-3; perhaps D is TRBD1 or TRBD2 (7 bases each). V lost 3 bases, J lost 4 bases, and 14 bases lay in between. The CDR3 covers 15 residues. Germline V gene sequence: CDR1 MNHNS, CDR2 SASEGT.

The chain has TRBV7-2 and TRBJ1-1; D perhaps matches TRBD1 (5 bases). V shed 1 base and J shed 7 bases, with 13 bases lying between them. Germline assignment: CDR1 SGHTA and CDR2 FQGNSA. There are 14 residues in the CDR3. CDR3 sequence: CASSLGWGWDEAFF. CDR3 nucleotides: TGTGCCAGCAGCTTAGGTTGGGGCTGGGATGAAGCTTTCTTT.

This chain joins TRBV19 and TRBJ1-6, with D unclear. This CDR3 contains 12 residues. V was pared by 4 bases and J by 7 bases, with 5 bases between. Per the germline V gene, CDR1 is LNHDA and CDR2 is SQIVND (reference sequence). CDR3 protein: CASSTANSPLHF. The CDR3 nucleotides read TGTGCCAGTAGTACAGCGAATTCACCCCTCCACTTT.

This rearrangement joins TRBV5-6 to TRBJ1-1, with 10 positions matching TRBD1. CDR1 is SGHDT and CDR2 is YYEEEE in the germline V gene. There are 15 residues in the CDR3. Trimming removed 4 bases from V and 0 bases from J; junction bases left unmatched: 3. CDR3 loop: CASSGQGVLNTEAFF. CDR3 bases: TGTGCCAGCAGCGGACAGGGGGTTCTGAACACTGAAGCTTTCTTT.

In nucleotides, the CDR3 is TGTGCCAGCAGGACCCCTTTACGGGGGACGGGCACCGGGGAGCTGTTTTTT. The encoded protein is CASRTPLRGTGTGELFF. The chain uses TRBV27 and TRBJ2-2; TRBD2 is a possible D gene (6 bases). Germline CDR1 and CDR2: MNHEY and SMNVEV (reference sequence). V gave up 6 bases and J gave up 4 bases, with 21 bases separating them. This CDR3 has 17 residues.

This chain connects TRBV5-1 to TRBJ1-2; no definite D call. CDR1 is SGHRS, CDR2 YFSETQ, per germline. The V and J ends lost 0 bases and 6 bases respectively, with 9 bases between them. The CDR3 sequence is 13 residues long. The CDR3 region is CASSLAPKDGYTF. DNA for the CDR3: TGCGCCAGCAGCTTGGCCCCGAAAGATGGCTACACCTTC.

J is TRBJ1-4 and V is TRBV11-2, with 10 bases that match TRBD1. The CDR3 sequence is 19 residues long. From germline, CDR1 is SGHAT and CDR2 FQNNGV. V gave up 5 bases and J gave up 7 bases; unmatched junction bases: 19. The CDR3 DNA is TGTGCCAGCAGCCCCCTAGTTCGGGGACAGGGGAAAAGGGTTGAAAAACTGTTTTTT. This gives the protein CASSPLVRGQGKRVEKLFF.

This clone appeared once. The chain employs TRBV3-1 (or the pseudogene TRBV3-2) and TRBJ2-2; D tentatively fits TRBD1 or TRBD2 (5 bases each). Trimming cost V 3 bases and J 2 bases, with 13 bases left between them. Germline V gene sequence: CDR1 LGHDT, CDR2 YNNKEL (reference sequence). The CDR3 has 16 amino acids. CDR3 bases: TGTGCCAGCAGCCAGGGGGTGGAGAAAAACACCGGGGAGCTGTTTTTT. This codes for CASSQGVEKNTGELFF.

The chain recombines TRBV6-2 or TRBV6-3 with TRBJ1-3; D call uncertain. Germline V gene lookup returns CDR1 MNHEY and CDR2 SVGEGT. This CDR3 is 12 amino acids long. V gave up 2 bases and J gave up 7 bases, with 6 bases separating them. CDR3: CASSYKWNTIYF. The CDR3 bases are TGTGCCAGCAGTTACAAGTGGAACACCATATATTTT.

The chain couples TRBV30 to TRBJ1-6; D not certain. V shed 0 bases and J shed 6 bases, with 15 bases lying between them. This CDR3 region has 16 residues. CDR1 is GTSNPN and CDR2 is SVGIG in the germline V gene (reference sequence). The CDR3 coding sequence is TGTGCCTGGAGTGTAAAGGGCGGTCGTACTAATTCACCCCTCCACTTT. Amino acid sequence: CAWSVKGGRTNSPLHF.

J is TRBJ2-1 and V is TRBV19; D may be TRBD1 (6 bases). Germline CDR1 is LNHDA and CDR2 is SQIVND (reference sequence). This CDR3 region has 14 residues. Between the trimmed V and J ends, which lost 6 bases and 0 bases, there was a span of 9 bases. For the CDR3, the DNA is TGTGCCAGTAGCAGGGGTAACTCCTACAATGAGCAGTTCTTC. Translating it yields CASSRGNSYNEQFF.

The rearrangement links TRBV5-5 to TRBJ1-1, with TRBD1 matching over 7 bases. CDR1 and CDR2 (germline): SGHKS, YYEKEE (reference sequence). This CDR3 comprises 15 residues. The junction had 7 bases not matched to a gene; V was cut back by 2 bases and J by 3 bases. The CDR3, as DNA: TGTGCCAGCAGCTTCCCAGGGGGGGAGGACACTGAAGCTTTCTTT. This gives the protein CASSFPGGEDTEAFF. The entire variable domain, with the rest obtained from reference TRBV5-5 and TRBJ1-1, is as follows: DAGVTQSPTHLIKTRGQQVTLRCSPISGHKSVSWYQQVLGQGPQFIFQYYEKEERGRGNFPDRFSARQFPNYSSELNVNALLLGDSALYLCASSFPGGEDTEAFFGQGTRLTVV.

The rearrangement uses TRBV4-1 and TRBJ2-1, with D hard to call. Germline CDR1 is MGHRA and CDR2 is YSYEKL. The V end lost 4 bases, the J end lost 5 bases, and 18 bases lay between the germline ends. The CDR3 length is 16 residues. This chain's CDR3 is CASSPWRVETNNEQFF. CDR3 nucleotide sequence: TGCGCCAGCAGCCCGTGGCGAGTAGAGACAAACAATGAGCAGTTCTTC.

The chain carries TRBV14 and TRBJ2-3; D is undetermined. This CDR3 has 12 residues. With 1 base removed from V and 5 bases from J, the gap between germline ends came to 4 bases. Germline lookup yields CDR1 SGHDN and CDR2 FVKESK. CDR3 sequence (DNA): TGTGCCAGCAGCCAAGTACGAGATACGCAGTATTTT. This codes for CASSQVRDTQYF. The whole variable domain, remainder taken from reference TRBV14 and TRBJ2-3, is EAGVTQFPSHSVIEKGQTVTLRCDPISGHDNLYWYRRVMGKEIKFLLHFVKESKQDESGMPNNRFLAERTGGTYSTLKVQPAELEDSGVYFCASSQVRDTQYFGPGTRLTVL.

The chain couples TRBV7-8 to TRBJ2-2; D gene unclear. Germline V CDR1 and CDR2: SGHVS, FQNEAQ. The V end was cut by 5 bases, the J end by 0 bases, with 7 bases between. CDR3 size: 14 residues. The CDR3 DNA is TGTGCCAGCAGCAAACCGTCGAACACCGGGGAGCTGTTTTTT. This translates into CASSKPSNTGELFF.

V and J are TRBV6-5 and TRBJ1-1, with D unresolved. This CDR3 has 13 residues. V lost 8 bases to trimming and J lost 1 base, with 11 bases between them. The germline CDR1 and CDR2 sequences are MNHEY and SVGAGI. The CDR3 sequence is CASHSTGNTEAFF. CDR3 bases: TGTGCCAGCCACTCCACGGGGAACACTGAAGCTTTCTTT.